This TCR beta chain was sequenced for a study of neurological immune-mediated disorders. TCRdb reprocessed the 5' RACE reads with MiXCR, giving one entry per CDR3 protein. Seen here are about 70,000 distinct CDR3 sequences, more than 4.5% observed once, and the top ten hold 5.6%. In this sample, this clonotype turned up many times. As yet, its antigen is unknown. The CDR3 contains 13 residues. Trimming cost V 10 bases and J 3 bases, with 16 bases left between them. Germline lookup yields CDR1 ENHRY and CDR2 SYGVKD. Points from the study as a whole: The multiple sclerosis repertoire cluster was not associated with any clinical or MRI feature.

This receptor was identified in a human donor with multiple sclerosis. The donor label of this sample is uncertain. What was sequenced was PBMCs. The V gene is TRBV10-3, the J gene TRBJ2-7, with D perhaps TRBD1 or TRBD2 (5 bases each). The CDR3 protein is CANAPPGGYEQYF. DNA of the CDR3: TGTGCCAACGCCCCACCTGGGGGCTACGAGCAGTACTTC.